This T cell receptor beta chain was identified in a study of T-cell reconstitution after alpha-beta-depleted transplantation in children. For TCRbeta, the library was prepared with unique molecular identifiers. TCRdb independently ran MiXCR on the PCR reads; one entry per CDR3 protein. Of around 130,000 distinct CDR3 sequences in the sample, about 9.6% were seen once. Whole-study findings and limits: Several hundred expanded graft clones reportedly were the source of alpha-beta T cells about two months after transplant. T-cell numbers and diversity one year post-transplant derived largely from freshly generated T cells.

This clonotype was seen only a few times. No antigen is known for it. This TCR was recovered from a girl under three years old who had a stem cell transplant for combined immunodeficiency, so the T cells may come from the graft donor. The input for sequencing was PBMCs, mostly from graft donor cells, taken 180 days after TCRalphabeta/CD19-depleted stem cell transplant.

CDR3 in DNA: TGTGCCATCAGTGAGTACCGGGACAGGGCCCCAGATACGCAGTATTTT. It specifies CAISEYRDRAPDTQYF. J is TRBJ2-3 and V is TRBV10-3; 9 nucleotides agree with TRBD1. CDR3 length: 16 amino acids. Trimming took 1 base from V and 4 from J; bases not matched to a gene: 6. Germline V gives CDR1 ENHRY, CDR2 SYGVKD.